This TCR beta chain came from a study of T cells in narcolepsy. Study-level information: Patients with NT1 or NT2 and healthy control donors were enrolled. Study outcomes and limitations: In some patient and control memory CD4+ samples, autoreactive clones were absent. Reportedly, autoreactive clonotypes were serially detected in patients' blood but not controls'.

As for this clone: Its cognate antigen is unknown.

Germline V gene data show CDR1 as SGHTA and CDR2 as FQGNSA. The length of the CDR3 is 14 residues. Only in-frame clones appear in the TCRdb table, and some are missing; sequencing was by immunoSEQ multiplex PCR. Of 30,000 or so clones listed, roughly 79% were seen once; the top ten hold roughly 3.8%. The receptor's source is a human donor in good health. The source material was memory (CD45RA-) CD4+ T cells from blood. The V gene is TRBV7-2, the J gene TRBJ2-5; D is uncertain. The DNA end is more similar to TRBJ2-7, so the J call may be wrong. As DNA, the CDR3 is TGTGCCAGCAGCCTAAAGTGGGGTGCCTACGAGCAGTACTTC. Amino acid sequence: CASSLKWGAYEQYF.